The clone carrying this T cell receptor (beta chain) has only one observation. Its specificity is unknown. Described time point: week 11, during vaccination. Every single dose of the vaccine, 300 ug of mutant IDH1 20-mer peptide, came with topical imiquimod. This entry comes from a study of a mutant IDH1 vaccine in newly diagnosed glioma. Assay used: immunoSEQ multiplex PCR; TCRdb lists only in-frame clones, some missing. The top ten clones hold roughly 9% of a sample with about 25,000 clones, around 82% of them seen once. Trimming stripped 4 bases from V and 0 bases from J, with 13 bases between. Germline CDR1 SGHRS, CDR2 YFSETQ. The CDR3 contains 16 residues.

This clonotype was obtained from a woman between 18 and 30 years old with glioma. Specimen: PBMCs, collected from a glioma patient whose treatment included an IDH1 peptide vaccine. The rearrangement joins TRBV5-1 to TRBJ2-2; D may be TRBD1 (5 bases). CDR3 nucleotide sequence: TGCGCCAGCAGCCCCCGGGTAGGGGCGAACACCGGGGAGCTGTTTTTT. Translation: CASSPRVGANTGELFF.